Below are 10 T cell receptor beta chains sequenced from a single sample in a study of blood T cells in healthy people across ages. A J-beta primer mix and a sample-barcoded 5' primer were used in a second PCR of about 6 to 12 cycles. One entry per CDR3 protein results from TCRdb running MiXCR on the 5' RACE reads. The sample shows about 510,000 distinct CDR3 sequences, roughly a quarter of them seen only once. These data also formed part of another study, on T cells of mothers and their children.

Sequencing was carried out using blood. All receptors come from a boy aged 2 to 10 in good health.

Only a few counts were recorded for this clonotype. The J gene is TRBJ2-7, the V gene TRBV13; D is perhaps TRBD2 (6 bases). The V and J ends lost 0 bases and 7 bases respectively, with 13 bases between them. CDR1 is PRHDT and CDR2 is FYEKMQ in the germline V gene (reference sequence). This CDR3 is 14 amino acids long. The CDR3 DNA follows: TGTGCCAGCAGCTTAGGAACTCTCGCGGGAGAGCAGTACTTC. Its translation: CASSLGTLAGEQYF.

In its sample, this clonotype was seen many times. This chain joins TRBV9 and TRBJ2-3; D not certain. The CDR3 is 13 residues long. V dropped 0 bases and J dropped 1 base, with 3 bases sitting between them. CDR1 and CDR2 from the germline V gene are SGDLS and YYNGEE. CDR3 in amino acids: CASSVGGTDTQYF. The CDR3 DNA reads TGTGCCAGCAGCGTAGGGGGCACAGATACGCAGTATTTT. Combining the CDR3 with reference TRBV9 and TRBJ2-3 gives the whole variable domain DSGVTQTPKHLITATGQRVTLRCSPRSGDLSVYWYQQSLDQGLQFLIQYYNGEERAKGNILERFSAQQFPDLHSELNLSSLELGDSALYFCASSVGGTDTQYFGPGTRLTVL.

This clonotype was recorded a few times. This CDR3 is CASSFPSDEKLFF. Here the CDR3 DNA reads TGTGCCAGCAGCTTTCCCTCGGATGAAAAACTGTTTTTT. V is TRBV7-9 and J is TRBJ1-4; no clear D. The germline V gene has CDR1 SEHNR and CDR2 FQNEAQ (reference sequence). Trimming stripped 3 bases from V and 6 bases from J, with 8 bases between. The CDR3 has 13 amino acids.

The rearrangement uses TRBV21-1 and TRBJ2-5; the table gives TRBD1 as D, unverified against the DNA. TRBV21-1 has pseudogene status. This CDR3 comprises 14 residues. The CDR3 protein is CASSGAGPEETQYF. CDR3 coding DNA: TGTGCCAGCAGCGGGGCCGGACCCGAGGAGACCCAGTACTTC.

This clonotype was counted a few times. This sequence joins TRBV20-1 and TRBJ1-3, with D uncertain. Between the trimmed V and J ends, which lost 6 bases and 4 bases, there was a span of 13 bases. The germline CDR1 and CDR2 sequences are DFQATT and SNEGSKA (reference sequence). This CDR3 region has 13 residues. Written as DNA, the CDR3 is TGCAGTGCACCGAACGGACGCGGAAACACCATATATTTT. Translated, it gives CSAPNGRGNTIYF.

The CDR3: CASSLADRGTGELFF. In DNA form, the CDR3 reads TGTGCCAGCAGCTTGGCGGACAGGGGGACCGGGGAGCTGTTTTTT. V is TRBV5-5 and J is TRBJ2-2, with 10 bases matching TRBD1. Germline-derived CDR1 and CDR2 are SGHKS and YYEKEE (reference sequence). Germline trimming cut 0 bases from V and 5 bases from J; bases unmatched to any gene: 1. The CDR3 runs 15 residues.

The chain combines TRBV6-5 with TRBJ1-6, with 10 bases aligning to TRBD1. CDR1 is MNHEY, CDR2 SVGAGI, per germline. The CDR3 totals 16 residues. After removal of 0 bases from V and 8 bases from J, the junction contained 4 bases not matched to a gene. The DNA of the CDR3 is TGTGCCAGCAGTTACTCCCAGGGACAGGGGTATTCACCCCTCCACTTT. Residues: CASSYSQGQGYSPLHF.

The chain combines TRBV29-1 with TRBJ1-1, with D perhaps matching TRBD1 (5 bases). CDR3 length: 14 amino acids. Germline V CDR1 and CDR2: SQVTM, ANQGSEA. Trimming left V 4 bases short and J 6 bases short, with 18 bases between. The CDR3 region has the DNA TGCAGCGTTGTACGGCAGGGAAGGATCCCTGAAGCTTTCTTT. Amino acid sequence: CSVVRQGRIPEAFF.

The chain is built from TRBV29-1 and TRBJ2-5; 7 bases line up with TRBD1. Trimming took 0 bases from V and 4 from J; bases not matched to a gene: 5. CDR1 SQVTM and CDR2 ANQGSEA come from the germline V gene. The CDR3 covers 14 residues. The CDR3 is CSVEEPGGSETQYF. CDR3 DNA: TGCAGCGTTGAAGAGCCAGGGGGATCAGAGACCCAGTACTTC.

This clonotype has only a few counts. The V and J genes are TRBV7-9 and TRBJ2-1, with D possibly matching TRBD2 (5 bases). Per the germline V gene, CDR1 is SEHNR and CDR2 is FQNEAQ (reference sequence). The V end was cut by 5 bases, the J end by 9 bases, with 11 bases between. The CDR3 is 12 residues long. The CDR3, as DNA: TGTGCCAGCAGCCGAATGGAGGCTGAGCAGTTCTTC. Its translation: CASSRMEAEQFF.